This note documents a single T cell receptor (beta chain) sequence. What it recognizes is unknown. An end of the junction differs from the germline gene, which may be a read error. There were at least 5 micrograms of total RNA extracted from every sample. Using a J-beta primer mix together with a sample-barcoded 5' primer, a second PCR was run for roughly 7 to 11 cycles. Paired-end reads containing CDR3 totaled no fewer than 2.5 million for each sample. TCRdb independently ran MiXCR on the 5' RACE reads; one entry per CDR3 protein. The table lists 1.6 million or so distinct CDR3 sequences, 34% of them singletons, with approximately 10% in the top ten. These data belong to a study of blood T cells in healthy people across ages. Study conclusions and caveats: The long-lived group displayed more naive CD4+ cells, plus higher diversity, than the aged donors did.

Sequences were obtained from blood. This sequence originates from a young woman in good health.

The DNA for the CDR3 is TGTGCCGGCAGCCAGAGACTAGCGGGGTATGCAGATACGCAGTATTTT. Protein: CAGSQRLAGYADTQYF. This chain links TRBV3-1 with TRBJ2-3; 11 nucleotides agree with TRBD2. Germline assignment: CDR1 LGHDT and CDR2 YNNKEL (reference sequence). This CDR3 contains 16 residues.